A single sample gave rise to the 9 T cell receptor beta chains below, sequenced in a study of CXCR3-negative and CXCR3-positive naive CD8 T cells. Libraries of TRB cDNA were made by 5' RACE and carried UMIs. TCRdb reworked the 5' RACE reads into one entry per CDR3 protein, no DNA. This sample's table reports tens of thousands of distinct CDR3 sequences. The sample taken for sequencing was naive CXCR3- CD8+ T cells from blood. Subset here: CD45RO-CCR7+CD27+CD95- naive CD8+ T cells lacking CXCR3 (TNR3-). All receptors derive from a human donor in good health. Some clones in this sample may be carry-over from other donors' samples.

J is TRBJ2-7 and V is TRBV4-1; absent DNA, TCRdb's TRBD1 call cannot be checked. In germline, CDR1 is MGHRA, CDR2 YSYEKL. This CDR3 spans 14 amino acids. The CDR3 loop is CASSQAQGAYEQYF.

The rearrangement links TRBV7-9 to TRBJ1-2; TCRdb calls TRBD1, which cannot be checked without DNA. This CDR3 contains 16 residues. Germline V gene lookup returns CDR1 SEHNR and CDR2 FQNEAQ (reference sequence). CDR3 in amino acids: CASSPLGGGRDYGYTF.

This chain joins TRBV6-1 and TRBJ2-7; TCRdb designates TRBD2, a call that cannot be tested without DNA. Germline V gives CDR1 MNHNS, CDR2 SASEGT. This CDR3 has 13 residues. CDR3 protein: CASSGGPLSEQYF.

The chain has TRBV6-6 and TRBJ1-1. The CDR3 runs 13 residues. The germline gives CDR1 MNHNY, CDR2 SVGAGI (reference sequence). The CDR3 loop is CASSHGGNTEAFF.

The gene calls are TRBV6-2 or TRBV6-3 and TRBJ2-3. CDR1 and CDR2 (germline): MNHEY, SVGEGT. The CDR3 is 17 amino acids. The chain's CDR3 is CASSTYLRRSSTDTQYF.

The chain combines TRBV27 with TRBJ2-1. Germline V lookup: CDR1 MNHEY, CDR2 SMNVEV (reference sequence). The length of the CDR3 is 12 residues. This chain's CDR3 is CASSGAYNEQFF.

This rearrangement joins TRBV15 to TRBJ2-3; TCRdb gives TRBD1 as the D gene, but with no DNA this cannot be confirmed. The CDR3 is 15 residues long. CDR1 is LNHNV and CDR2 is YYDKDF in the germline V gene (reference sequence). CDR3 loop: CATSRVQTGTDTQYF. The full variable domain, with the rest looked up from reference TRBV15 and TRBJ2-3, is DAMVIQNPRYQVTQFGKPVTLSCSQTLNHNVMYWYQQKSSQAPKLLFHYYDKDFNNEADTPDNFQSRRPNTSFCFLDIRSPGLGDTAMYLCATSRVQTGTDTQYFGPGTRLTVL.

The rearrangement joins TRBV4-1 to TRBJ2-2; TCRdb's D call of TRBD2 is untestable without DNA. CDR1 is MGHRA and CDR2 is YSYEKL in the germline V gene. The CDR3 totals 13 residues. CDR3 amino acids: CASSHPLAGELFF.

The CDR3 loop reads CASSSDSAQYF. This sequence joins TRBV12-3 or TRBV12-4 and TRBJ2-5; TCRdb's D gene call, TRBD1, goes unchecked for lack of DNA. The CDR3 is made up of 11 amino acids.